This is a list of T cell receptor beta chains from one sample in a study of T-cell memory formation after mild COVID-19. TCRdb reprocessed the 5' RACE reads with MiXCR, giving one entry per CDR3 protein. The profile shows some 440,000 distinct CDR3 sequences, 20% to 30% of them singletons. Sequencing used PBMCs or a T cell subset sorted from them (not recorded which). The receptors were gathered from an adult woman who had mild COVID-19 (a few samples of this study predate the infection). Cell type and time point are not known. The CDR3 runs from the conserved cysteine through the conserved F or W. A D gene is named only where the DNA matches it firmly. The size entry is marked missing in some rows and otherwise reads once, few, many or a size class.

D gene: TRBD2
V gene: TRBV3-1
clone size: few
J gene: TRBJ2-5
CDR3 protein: CASSQELAGAEETQYF
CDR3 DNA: TGTGCCAGCAGCCAAGAACTAGCGGGAGCTGAGGAGACCCAGTACTTC

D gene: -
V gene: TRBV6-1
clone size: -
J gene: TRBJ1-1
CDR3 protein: CASSEGEGLGSTEAFF
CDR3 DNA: TGTGCCAGCAGTGAGGGGGAGGGGTTAGGGAGCACTGAAGCTTTCTTT

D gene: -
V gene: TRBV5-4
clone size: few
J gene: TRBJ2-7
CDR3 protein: CASSLRGRQGSYEQYF
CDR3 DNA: TGTGCCAGCAGCTTGAGGGGCAGGCAGGGGTCCTACGAGCAGTACTTC

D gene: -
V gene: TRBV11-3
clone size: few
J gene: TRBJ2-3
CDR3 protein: CASSLALQSDTQYF
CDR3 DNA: TGTGCCAGCAGCTTAGCCCTACAATCAGATACGCAGTATTTT

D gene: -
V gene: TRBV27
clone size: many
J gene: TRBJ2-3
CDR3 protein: CASSPLRGARTDTQYF
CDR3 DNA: TGTGCCAGCAGTCCCCTTCGGGGGGCGCGGACAGATACGCAGTATTTT

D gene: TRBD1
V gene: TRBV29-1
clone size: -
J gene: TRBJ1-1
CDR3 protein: CSVDRGRWNTEAFF
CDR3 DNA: TGCAGCGTTGACAGGGGGCGTTGGAACACTGAAGCTTTCTTT

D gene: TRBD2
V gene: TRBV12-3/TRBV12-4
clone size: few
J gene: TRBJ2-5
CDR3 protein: CASSRLAGVRETQYF
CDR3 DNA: TGTGCCAGCAGTAGACTAGCGGGGGTTAGAGAGACCCAGTACTTC

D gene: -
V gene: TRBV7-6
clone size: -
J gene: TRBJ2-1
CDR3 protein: CASSLDRMDYNEQFF
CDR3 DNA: TGTGCCAGCAGCCTGGATAGAATGGACTACAATGAGCAGTTCTTC

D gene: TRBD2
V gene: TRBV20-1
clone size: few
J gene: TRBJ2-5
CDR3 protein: CSALKSGVVVETQYF
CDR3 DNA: TGCAGTGCTTTGAAGAGCGGGGTGGTGGTAGAGACCCAGTACTTC

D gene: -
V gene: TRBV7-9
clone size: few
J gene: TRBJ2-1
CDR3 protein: CASSSLQGRQFF
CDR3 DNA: TGTGCCAGCAGCTCCTTACAGGGTCGGCAGTTCTTC

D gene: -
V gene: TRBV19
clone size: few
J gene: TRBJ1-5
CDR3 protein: CASSPARGGNQPQHF
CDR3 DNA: TGTGCCAGTAGCCCCGCCAGGGGAGGTAATCAGCCCCAGCATTTT

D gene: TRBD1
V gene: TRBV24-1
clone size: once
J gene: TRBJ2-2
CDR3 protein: CATSDPQGQTGELFF
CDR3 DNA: TGTGCCACCAGTGATCCACAGGGACAGACCGGGGAGCTGTTTTTT

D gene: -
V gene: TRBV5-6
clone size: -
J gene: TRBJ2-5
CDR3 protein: CASSFLKETQYF
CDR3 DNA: TGTGCCAGCAGCTTTTTGAAAGAGACCCAGTACTTC

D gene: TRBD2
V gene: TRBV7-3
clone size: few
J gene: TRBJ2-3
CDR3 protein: CASSSLGGGPQDTQYF
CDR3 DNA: TGTGCCAGCAGCTCCCTTGGGGGAGGGCCACAAGATACGCAGTATTTT

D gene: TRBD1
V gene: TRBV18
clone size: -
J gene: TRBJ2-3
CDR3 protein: CASSPPGQGGTDTQYF
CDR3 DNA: TGTGCCAGCTCACCGCCGGGACAGGGAGGCACAGATACGCAGTATTTT

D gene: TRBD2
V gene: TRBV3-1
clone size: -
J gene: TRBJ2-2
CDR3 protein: CASSPRSGGAAGELFF
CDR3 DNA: TGTGCCAGCAGCCCAAGGAGCGGGGGGGCCGCCGGGGAGCTGTTTTTT

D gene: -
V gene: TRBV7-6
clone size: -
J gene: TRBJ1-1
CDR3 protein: CASSYPGLEAFF
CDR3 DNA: TGTGCCAGCAGCTATCCCGGCCTCGAAGCTTTCTTT

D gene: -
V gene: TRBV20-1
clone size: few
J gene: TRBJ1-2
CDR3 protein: CSARARGSNYGYTF
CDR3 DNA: TGCAGTGCTAGAGCACGGGGGTCCAACTATGGCTACACCTTC

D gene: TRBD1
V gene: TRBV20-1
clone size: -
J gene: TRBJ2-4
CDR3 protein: CSADRGAKNIQYF
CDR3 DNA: TGCAGTGCAGACAGGGGAGCCAAAAACATTCAGTACTTC

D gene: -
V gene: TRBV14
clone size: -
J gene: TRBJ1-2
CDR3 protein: CASSPHRGWGYTF
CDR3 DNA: TGTGCCAGCAGCCCCCATCGGGGGTGGGGCTACACCTTC

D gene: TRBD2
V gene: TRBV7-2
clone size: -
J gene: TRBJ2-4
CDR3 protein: CASSFSGTSGPRNIQYF
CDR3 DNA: TGTGCCAGCAGCTTTAGTGGGACTAGCGGCCCCCGAAACATTCAGTACTTC

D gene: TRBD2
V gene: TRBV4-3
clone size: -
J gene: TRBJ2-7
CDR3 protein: CASSHTLAGVNYEQYF
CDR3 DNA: TGCGCCAGCAGCCATACTTTAGCGGGGGTAAACTACGAGCAGTACTTC

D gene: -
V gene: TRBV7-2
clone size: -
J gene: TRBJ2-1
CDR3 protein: CGGSRSPNEQFF
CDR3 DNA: TGTGGAGGCAGTCGGTCCCCCAATGAGCAGTTCTTC

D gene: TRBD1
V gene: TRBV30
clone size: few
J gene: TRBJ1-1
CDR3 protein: CAWNPTGEGEAFF
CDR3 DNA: TGTGCCTGGAATCCCACAGGGGAAGGTGAAGCTTTCTTT

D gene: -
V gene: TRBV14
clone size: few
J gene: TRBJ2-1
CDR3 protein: CASSQEGQTKILAYNEQFF
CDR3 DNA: TGTGCCAGCAGCCAGGAGGGACAGACAAAAATCCTTGCCTACAATGAGCAGTTCTTC

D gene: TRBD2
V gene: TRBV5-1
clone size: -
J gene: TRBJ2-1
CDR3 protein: CASSLMTSPYNEQFF
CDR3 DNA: TGCGCCAGCAGCTTGATGACTAGCCCATACAATGAGCAGTTCTTC